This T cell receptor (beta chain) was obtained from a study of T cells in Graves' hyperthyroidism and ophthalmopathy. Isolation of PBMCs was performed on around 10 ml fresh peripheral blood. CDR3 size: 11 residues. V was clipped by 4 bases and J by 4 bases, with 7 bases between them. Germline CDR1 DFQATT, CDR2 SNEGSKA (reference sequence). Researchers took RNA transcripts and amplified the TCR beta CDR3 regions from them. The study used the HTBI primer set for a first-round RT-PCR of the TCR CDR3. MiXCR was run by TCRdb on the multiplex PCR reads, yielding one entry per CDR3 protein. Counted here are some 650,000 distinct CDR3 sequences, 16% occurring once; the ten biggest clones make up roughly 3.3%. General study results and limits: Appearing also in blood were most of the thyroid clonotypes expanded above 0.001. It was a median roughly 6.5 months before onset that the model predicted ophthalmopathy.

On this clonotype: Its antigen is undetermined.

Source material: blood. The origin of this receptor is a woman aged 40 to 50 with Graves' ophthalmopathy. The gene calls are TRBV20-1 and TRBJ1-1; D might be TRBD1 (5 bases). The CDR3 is CSATGGTEAFF. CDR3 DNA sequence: TGCAGTGCTACGGGGGGCACTGAAGCTTTCTTT.